Each of the 14 T cell receptor beta chains below was sequenced from the same sample in a study of blood T cell repertoires in COVID-19. Assay used: immunoSEQ multiplex PCR; TCRdb lists only in-frame clones, some missing. Found here are a few hundred thousand clones, 70% to 90% of them singletons; the top ten hold around 2.1%. The sequenced material came from PBMCs or T cells enriched from blood (not recorded which). These receptors originate from a man aged 25-45 years who had recovered from COVID-19.

The genes are TRBV2 and TRBJ2-1; tentative D call: TRBD2 (7 bases). The CDR3 sequence is 15 residues long. V was cut by 6 bases and J by 2 bases, with 14 bases left in between. CDR1 is SNHLY and CDR2 is FYNNEI in the germline V gene. In DNA form, the CDR3 reads TGTGCCAGCAGCAGGGGCGGGGGAACCTACAATGAGCAGTTCTTC. This encodes CASSRGGGTYNEQFF.

The J gene is TRBJ1-2, the V gene TRBV11-1; 10 positions match TRBD1. Trimming cost V 6 bases and J 4 bases; bases outside gene matches: 2. The CDR3 length is 13 residues. Germline V gene lookup returns CDR1 SGHAT and CDR2 FQDESV (reference sequence). CDR3 region: CASRGQGSYGYTF. The CDR3, as DNA: TGTGCCAGCAGGGGACAGGGGAGCTATGGCTACACCTTC.

The rearrangement joins TRBV13 to TRBJ2-1; TRBD2 is a possible D gene (6 bases). V gave up 4 bases and J gave up 4 bases, with 14 bases separating them. The CDR3 extends over 15 amino acids. The germline CDR1 and CDR2 sequences are PRHDT and FYEKMQ (reference sequence). This CDR3 is CASSSGPGVYNEQFF. DNA of the CDR3: TGTGCCAGCAGCTCAGGTCCGGGAGTGTACAATGAGCAGTTCTTC.

As DNA, the CDR3 is TGCAGTGCTAGTCAGGGGGGTGGTGAGCAGTTCTTC. Its translation: CSASQGGGEQFF. This chain uses TRBV20-1 with TRBJ2-1, with D perhaps TRBD1 (7 bases). V was trimmed by 3 bases and J by 9 bases, leaving 12 bases between them. The germline gives CDR1 DFQATT, CDR2 SNEGSKA (reference sequence). The CDR3 has 12 amino acids.

The rearrangement uses TRBV29-1 and TRBJ1-1; D gene unclear. Germline V gene sequence: CDR1 SQVTM, CDR2 ANQGSEA. The CDR3 has 13 amino acids. As DNA, the CDR3 is TGCAGTATACGTTCCGGGAGCTACACTGAAGCTTTCTTT. It codes for CSIRSGSYTEAFF.

The chain joins TRBV11-2 to TRBJ2-2; tentative D call: TRBD1 (6 bases). The germline gives CDR1 SGHAT, CDR2 FQNNGV. CDR3 length: 15 residues. Trimming stripped 4 bases from V and 5 bases from J, with 14 bases between. In DNA, the CDR3 is TGTGCCAGCAGCTCCTACAGGGTTGGTACCGGGGAGCTGTTTTTT. This codes for CASSSYRVGTGELFF.

This chain connects TRBV7-6 to TRBJ2-1, with 13 bases identical to TRBD2. This CDR3 is 17 amino acids long. Germline CDR1 and CDR2: SGHVS and FNYEAQ. Germline trimming cut 5 bases from V and 3 bases from J; bases unmatched to any gene: 7. The CDR3 here is CASSPRLAGGLYNEQFF. The DNA for the CDR3 is TGTGCCAGCAGCCCGCGACTAGCGGGGGGCCTCTACAATGAGCAGTTCTTC.

This sequence joins TRBV19 and TRBJ1-2; a weak D match, TRBD1 (6 bases). The V gene lost 4 bases and the J gene lost 7 bases, with 16 bases spanning the gap. Germline CDR1 reads LNHDA; CDR2 reads SQIVND (reference sequence). This CDR3 region has 14 residues. The CDR3 is CASSTLQGEAGYTF. The CDR3 region has the DNA TGTGCCAGTAGTACGTTACAGGGTGAGGCTGGCTACACCTTC.

The V gene is TRBV28, the J gene TRBJ1-5, with 9 bases lining up with TRBD1. The CDR3 contains 14 residues. Trimming at V came to 8 bases and at J to 7 bases, leaving 9 bases not matched to a gene. Per germline, CDR1 MDHEN and CDR2 SYDVKM. The CDR3 is CASWTGAFGQPQHF. The DNA of the CDR3 is TGTGCCAGCTGGACAGGGGCCTTTGGGCAGCCCCAGCATTTT.

V usage is TRBV10-3 and J usage is TRBJ2-3, with TRBD2 matching over 9 bases. J gave up 2 bases and V 6 bases, and 9 bases lay outside the gene matches. Germline loops: CDR1 ENHRY, CDR2 SYGVKD. The CDR3 runs 16 residues. The chain's CDR3 is CAISRGASGATDTQYF. DNA for the CDR3: TGTGCCATCAGCCGAGGGGCTAGCGGGGCCACAGATACGCAGTATTTT.

The chain links TRBV19 to TRBJ1-5; 8 nucleotides align to TRBD1. The CDR3 runs 16 residues. Germline-derived CDR1 and CDR2 are LNHDA and SQIVND (reference sequence). With 4 bases clipped from V and 2 bases from J, the junction kept 7 bases outside the gene matches. CDR3 DNA sequence: TGTGCCAGTAGTACCTGGACAGGGAAAGGCAATCAGCCCCAGCATTTT. Protein sequence: CASSTWTGKGNQPQHF.

This clone was detected once. V gene TRBV5-1 combines with J gene TRBJ2-1; 12 bases are shared with TRBD1. The CDR3 runs 14 residues. The V segment lost 4 bases and the J segment 9 bases; nucleotides outside the gene matches: 5. The V gene's germline CDR1 is SGHRS and CDR2 YFSETQ. The DNA of the CDR3 is TGCGCCAGCAGCACAGGGACAGGGGGCACTGAGCAGTTCTTC. It specifies CASSTGTGGTEQFF.

The rearrangement uses TRBV4-2 and TRBJ2-5; 11 bases agree with TRBD2. CDR1 and CDR2 (germline): LGHNA, YNFKEQ. CDR3 size: 18 residues. V dropped 1 base and J dropped 5; count of bases not matched to a gene: 12. The CDR3 bases are TGTGCCAGCAGCCAAGGGACCATAGCGGGGGGGCCTGGGGAGACCCAGTACTTC. This translates into CASSQGTIAGGPGETQYF.

The CDR3 nucleotides are TGTGCCAGCAGCTTGTTTGGAGGGGGCGGCTCACCCCTCCACTTT. Translating it yields CASSLFGGGGSPLHF. V usage is TRBV5-6 and J usage is TRBJ1-6, with 7 bases that match TRBD1. The germline gives CDR1 SGHDT, CDR2 YYEEEE. This CDR3 is built from 15 residues. Trimming at V came to 1 base and at J to 10 bases, leaving 8 bases not matched to a gene.